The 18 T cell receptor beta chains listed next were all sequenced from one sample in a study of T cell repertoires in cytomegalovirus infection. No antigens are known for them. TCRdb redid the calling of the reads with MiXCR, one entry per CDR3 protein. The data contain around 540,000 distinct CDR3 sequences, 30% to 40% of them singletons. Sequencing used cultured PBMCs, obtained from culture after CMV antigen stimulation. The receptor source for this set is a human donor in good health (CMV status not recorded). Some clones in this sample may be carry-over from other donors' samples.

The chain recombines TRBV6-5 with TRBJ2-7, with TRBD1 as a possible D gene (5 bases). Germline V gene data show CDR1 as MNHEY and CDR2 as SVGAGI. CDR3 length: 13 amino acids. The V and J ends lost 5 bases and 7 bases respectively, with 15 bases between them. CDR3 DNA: TGTGCCAGCAGTCCCCAGACAGCTAGGGAGCAGTACTTC. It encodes CASSPQTAREQYF.

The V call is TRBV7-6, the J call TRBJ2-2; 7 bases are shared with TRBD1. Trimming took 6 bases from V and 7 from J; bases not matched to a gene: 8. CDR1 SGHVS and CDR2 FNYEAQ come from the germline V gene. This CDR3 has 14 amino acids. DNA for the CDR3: TGTGCCAGCAGAACAGGGGCAAATCTCGGGGAGCTGTTTTTT. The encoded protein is CASRTGANLGELFF. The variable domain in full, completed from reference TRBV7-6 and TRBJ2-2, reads GAGVSQSPRYKVTKRGQDVALRCDPISGHVSLYWYRQALGQGPEFLTYFNYEAQQDKSGLPNDRFSAERPEGSISTLTIQRTEQRDSAMYRCASRTGANLGELFFGEGSRLTVL.

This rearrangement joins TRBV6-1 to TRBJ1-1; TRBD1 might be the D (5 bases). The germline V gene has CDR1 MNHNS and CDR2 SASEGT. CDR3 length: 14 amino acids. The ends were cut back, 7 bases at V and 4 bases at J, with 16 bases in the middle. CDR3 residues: CASTGAGLTTEAFF. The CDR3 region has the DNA TGTGCCAGCACCGGGGCGGGTTTGACCACTGAAGCTTTCTTT.

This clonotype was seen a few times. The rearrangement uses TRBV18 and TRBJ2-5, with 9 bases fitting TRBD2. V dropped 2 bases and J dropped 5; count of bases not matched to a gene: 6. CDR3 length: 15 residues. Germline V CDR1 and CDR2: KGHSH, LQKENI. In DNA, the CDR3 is TGTGCCAGCTCACCAGGGACTAGCCGGCGGGAGACCCAGTACTTC. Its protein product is CASSPGTSRRETQYF.

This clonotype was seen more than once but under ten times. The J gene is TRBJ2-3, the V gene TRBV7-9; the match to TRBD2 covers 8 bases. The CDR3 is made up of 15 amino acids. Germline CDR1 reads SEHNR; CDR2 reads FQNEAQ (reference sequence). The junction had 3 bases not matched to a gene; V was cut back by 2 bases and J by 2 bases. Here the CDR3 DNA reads TGTGCCAGCAGCTTAACTAGCGGAGACACAGATACGCAGTATTTT. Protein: CASSLTSGDTDTQYF.

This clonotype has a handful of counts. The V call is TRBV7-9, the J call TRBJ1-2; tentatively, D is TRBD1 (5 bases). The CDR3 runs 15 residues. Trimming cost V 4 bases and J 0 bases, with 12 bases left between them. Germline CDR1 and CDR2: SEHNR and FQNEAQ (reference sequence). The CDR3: CASSSRTPPNYGYTF. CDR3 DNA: TGTGCCAGCAGCTCCCGGACACCCCCTAACTATGGCTACACCTTC.

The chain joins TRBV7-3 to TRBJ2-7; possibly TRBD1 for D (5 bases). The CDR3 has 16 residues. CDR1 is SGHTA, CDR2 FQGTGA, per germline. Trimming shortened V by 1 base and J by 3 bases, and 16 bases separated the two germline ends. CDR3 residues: CASSLMPGRAYYEQYF. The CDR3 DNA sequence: TGTGCCAGCAGCTTAATGCCAGGCAGGGCATACTACGAGCAGTACTTC.

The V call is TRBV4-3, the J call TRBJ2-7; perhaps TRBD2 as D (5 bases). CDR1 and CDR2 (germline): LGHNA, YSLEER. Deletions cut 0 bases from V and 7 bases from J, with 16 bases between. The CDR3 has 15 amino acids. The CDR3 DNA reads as TGCGCCAGCAGCCAAGAGGACTGTGAGGTGGGGGAGCAGTACGTC. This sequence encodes CASSQEDCEVGEQYV.

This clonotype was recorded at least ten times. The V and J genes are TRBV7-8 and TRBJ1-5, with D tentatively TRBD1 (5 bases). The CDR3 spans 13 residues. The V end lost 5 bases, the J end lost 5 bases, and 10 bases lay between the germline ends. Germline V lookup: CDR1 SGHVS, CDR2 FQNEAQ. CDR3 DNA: TGTGCCAGCAGCGACGGGACCCATCAGCCCCAGCATTTT. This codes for CASSDGTHQPQHF.

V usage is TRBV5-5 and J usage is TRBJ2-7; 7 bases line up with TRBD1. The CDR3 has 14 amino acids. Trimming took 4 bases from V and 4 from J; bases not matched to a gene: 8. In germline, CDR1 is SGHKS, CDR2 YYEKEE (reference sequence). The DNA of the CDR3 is TGTGCCAGCAGCACCACAGGGGTTAGGTACGAGCAGTACGTC. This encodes CASSTTGVRYEQYV.

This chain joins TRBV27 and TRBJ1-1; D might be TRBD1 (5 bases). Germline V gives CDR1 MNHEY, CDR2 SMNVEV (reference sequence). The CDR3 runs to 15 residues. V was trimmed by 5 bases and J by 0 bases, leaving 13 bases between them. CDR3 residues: CASSAQGLMNTEAFF. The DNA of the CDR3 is TGTGCCAGCAGTGCGCAGGGACTGATGAACACTGAAGCTTTCTTT.

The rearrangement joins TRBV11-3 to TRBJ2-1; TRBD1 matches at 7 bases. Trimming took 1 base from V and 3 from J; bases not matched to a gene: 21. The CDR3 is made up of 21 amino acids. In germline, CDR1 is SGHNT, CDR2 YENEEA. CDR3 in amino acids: CASSLVRGGGPARYLYNEQFF. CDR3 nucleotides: TGTGCCAGCAGCTTAGTGAGAGGGGGCGGCCCCGCAAGATACCTCTACAATGAGCAGTTCTTC.

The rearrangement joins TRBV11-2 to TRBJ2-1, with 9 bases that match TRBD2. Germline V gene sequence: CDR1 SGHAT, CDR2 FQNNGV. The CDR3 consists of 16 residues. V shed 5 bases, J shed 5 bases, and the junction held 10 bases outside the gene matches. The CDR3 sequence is CASSPDSGSFNNEQFF. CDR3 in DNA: TGTGCCAGCAGCCCTGATAGCGGGAGCTTCAACAATGAGCAGTTCTTC.

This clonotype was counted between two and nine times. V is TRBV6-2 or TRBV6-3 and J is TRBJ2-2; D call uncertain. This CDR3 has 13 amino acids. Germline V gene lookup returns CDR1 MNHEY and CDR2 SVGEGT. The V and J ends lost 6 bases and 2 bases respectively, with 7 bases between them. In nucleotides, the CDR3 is TGTGCCAGCAGCAAAATAAACACCGGGGAGCTGTTTTTT. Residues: CASSKINTGELFF.

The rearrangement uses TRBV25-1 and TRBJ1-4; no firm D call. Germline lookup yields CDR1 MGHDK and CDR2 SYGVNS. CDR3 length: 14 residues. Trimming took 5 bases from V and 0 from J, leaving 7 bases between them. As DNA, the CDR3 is TGTGCCAGCAGTAACCCCGCAACTAATGAAAAACTGTTTTTT. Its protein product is CASSNPATNEKLFF.

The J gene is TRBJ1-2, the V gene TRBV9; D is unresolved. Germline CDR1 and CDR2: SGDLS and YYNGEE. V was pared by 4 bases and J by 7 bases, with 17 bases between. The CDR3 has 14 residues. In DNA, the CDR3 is TGTGCCAGCAGCTTAGATTCGGGTAGGACTGGCTACACCTTC. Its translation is CASSLDSGRTGYTF.

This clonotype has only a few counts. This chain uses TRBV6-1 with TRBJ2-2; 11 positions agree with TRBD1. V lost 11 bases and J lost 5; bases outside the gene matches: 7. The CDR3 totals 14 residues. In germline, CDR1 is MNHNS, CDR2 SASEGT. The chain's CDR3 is CAGERDRGTGELFF. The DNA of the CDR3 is TGTGCCGGCGAAAGGGACAGGGGGACCGGGGAGCTGTTTTTT.

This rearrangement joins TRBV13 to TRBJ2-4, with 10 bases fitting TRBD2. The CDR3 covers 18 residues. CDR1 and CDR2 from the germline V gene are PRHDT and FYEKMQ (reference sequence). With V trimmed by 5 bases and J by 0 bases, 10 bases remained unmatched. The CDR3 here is CASSQRTSGDLAKNIQYF. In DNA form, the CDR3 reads TGTGCCAGCAGCCAACGGACTAGCGGCGACCTAGCCAAAAACATTCAGTACTTC.